The clone carrying this TCR beta chain was picked up one time. Primers included in the PCR were 60 Vbeta and 13 Jbeta primers. Some clones are missing from TCRdb's copy, which holds only in-frame ones; the method was immunoSEQ multiplex PCR. The profile shows under 150,000 clones, 80% to 90% of them singletons. The sample comes from a study of cytomegalovirus exposure and HLA in healthy donors. Study in general: Unique TCRs from HLA-typed donors, some 85 million of them, were held in an early data release.

The CDR3 extends over 16 amino acids. Germline values: CDR1 SGDLS, CDR2 YYNGEE. Losses at the gene ends were 0 bases for V and 7 bases for J; bases not matched to a gene: 7. What was sequenced was PBMCs. This chain links TRBV9 with TRBJ1-6; TRBD1 agrees at 7 bases. This clonotype originated in a male donor in good health and CMV-seropositive. CDR3 bases: TGTGCCAGCAGCGTAGGCCGGGACAGAACAAATTCACCCCTCCACTTT. Protein product: CASSVGRDRTNSPLHF.